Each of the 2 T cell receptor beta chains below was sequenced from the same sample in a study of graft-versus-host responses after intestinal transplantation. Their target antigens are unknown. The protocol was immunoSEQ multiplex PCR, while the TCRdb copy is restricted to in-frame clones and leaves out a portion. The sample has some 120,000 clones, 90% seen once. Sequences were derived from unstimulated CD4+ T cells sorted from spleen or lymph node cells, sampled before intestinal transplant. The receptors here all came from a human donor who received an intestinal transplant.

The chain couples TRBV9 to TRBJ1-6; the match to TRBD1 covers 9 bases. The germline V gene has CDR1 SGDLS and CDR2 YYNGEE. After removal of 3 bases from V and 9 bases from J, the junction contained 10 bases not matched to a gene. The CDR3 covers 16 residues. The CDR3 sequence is CASSETPGTGSSPLHF. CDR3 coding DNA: TGTGCCAGCAGCGAGACCCCCGGGACAGGGAGTTCACCCCTCCACTTT.

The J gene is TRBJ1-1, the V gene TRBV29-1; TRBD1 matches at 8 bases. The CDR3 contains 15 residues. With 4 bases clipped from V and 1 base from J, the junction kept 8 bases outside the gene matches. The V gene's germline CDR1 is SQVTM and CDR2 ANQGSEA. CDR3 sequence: CSVAYRTGKNTEAFF. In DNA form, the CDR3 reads TGCAGCGTTGCCTACAGGACAGGGAAGAACACTGAAGCTTTCTTT.